This is a list of T cell receptor beta chains from one sample in a study of HIV-infected patients and healthy controls. TCRdb re-called the 5' RACE reads through MiXCR, storing one row per CDR3 protein. Seen here are 7,000 to 8,500 distinct CDR3 sequences, 6.1% observed once, and the top ten hold 20% to 25%. The sample in question was blood, obtained before antiretroviral therapy. The receptor set was obtained from an adult with HIV infection. CDR3s include the opening cysteine and the closing phenylalanine or tryptophan. The D gene is left open where the match is weak. Where a row states a size, it is once, few, many or the class of an expanded clone; other rows omit it.

J	V	D	size	CDR3	DNA
TRBJ2-7	TRBV11-2	.	many	CASSFSRGKPEQYF	TGTGCCAGCAGCTTCTCCAGGGGAAAGCCCGAGCAGTACTTC
TRBJ2-1	TRBV9	.	.	CASSVGAGPFNEQFF	TGTGCCAGCAGCGTAGGAGCGGGTCCGTTCAATGAGCAGTTCTTC
TRBJ2-1	TRBV7-6	TRBD1	medium-sized	CASSLAYGTGGEQFF	TGTGCCAGCAGCTTAGCCTACGGGACAGGAGGTGAGCAGTTCTTC
TRBJ1-5	TRBV30	.	many	CAWRQRAGNQPQHF	TGTGCCTGGAGACAACGGGCAGGGAATCAGCCCCAGCATTTT
TRBJ2-2	TRBV5-6	TRBD1	medium-sized	CASSFPRQGPRTGELFF	TGTGCCAGCAGCTTCCCCCGACAGGGGCCAAGGACCGGGGAGCTGTTTTTT
TRBJ2-7	TRBV9	.	many	CASSVRYGPYEQYF	TGTGCCAGCAGCGTAAGGTACGGACCCTACGAGCAGTACTTC
TRBJ1-2	TRBV11-2	TRBD1	.	CASSPTDRVGNYGYTF	TGTGCCAGCAGCCCAACCGACAGGGTTGGCAACTATGGCTACACCTTC
TRBJ2-5	TRBV28	.	medium-sized	CASSFSLPSLQETQYF	TGTGCCAGCAGTTTCTCCCTCCCGAGCCTCCAAGAGACCCAGTACTTC
TRBJ2-2	TRBV12-3/TRBV12-4	.	many	CASSGLPGPFSDTGELFF	TGTGCCAGCAGTGGATTGCCGGGACCCTTCTCGGACACCGGGGAGCTGTTTTTT
TRBJ1-5	TRBV7-9	.	many	CASSLEGFNQPQHF	TGTGCCAGCAGCTTAGAAGGTTTTAATCAGCCCCAGCATTTT
TRBJ2-3	TRBV9	.	medium-sized	CASSAYRLGGPDTQYF	TGTGCCAGCAGCGCCTATCGATTGGGCGGGCCAGATACGCAGTATTTT
TRBJ2-5	TRBV6-1	TRBD1	many	CASSYRGPSQQTQYF	TGTGCCAGCAGTTACAGGGGGCCCTCCCAACAGACCCAGTACTTC
TRBJ1-1	TRBV10-3	.	many	CAISASGQTEAFF	TGTGCCATCAGTGCATCAGGGCAAACTGAAGCTTTCTTT
TRBJ1-1	TRBV6-5	.	many	CASIERGSGNTEAFF	TGTGCCAGCATCGAGCGGGGTTCGGGGAACACTGAAGCTTTCTTT
TRBJ2-1	TRBV9	.	medium-sized	CASSATGENYNEQFF	TGTGCCAGCAGCGCGACAGGAGAAAACTACAATGAGCAGTTCTTC
TRBJ2-1	TRBV12-3/TRBV12-4	TRBD2	medium-sized	CASSLAGAAYNEQFF	TGTGCCAGCAGCCTAGCGGGGGCCGCTTACAATGAGCAGTTCTTC
TRBJ2-5	TRBV20-1	TRBD1	.	CSAPTGTQETQYF	TGCAGTGCACCGACAGGGACCCAAGAGACCCAGTACTTC
TRBJ2-2	TRBV12-3/TRBV12-4	TRBD2	medium-sized	CASRPGGFTGELFF	TGTGCCAGCAGACCGGGAGGGTTCACCGGGGAGCTGTTTTTT
TRBJ1-5	TRBV5-6	TRBD1	many	CASSPDREEGFNQPQHF	TGTGCCAGCAGCCCGGACAGGGAAGAAGGGTTCAATCAGCCCCAGCATTTT
TRBJ2-5	TRBV5-1	.	many	CASSSRNSQETQYF	TGCGCCAGCAGCTCCCGGAATTCACAAGAGACCCAGTACTTC
TRBJ2-1	TRBV20-1	.	many	CSARDLDSYNEQFF	TGCAGTGCTAGAGATCTGGACTCCTACAATGAGCAGTTCTTC
TRBJ2-3	TRBV25-1	TRBD2	.	CASSASGTISTDTQYF	TGTGCCAGCAGTGCCTCCGGGACTATTAGCACAGATACGCAGTATTTT
TRBJ2-5	TRBV7-3	TRBD2	many	CASGLAGGKETQYF	TGTGCCAGCGGACTAGCGGGGGGGAAAGAGACCCAGTACTTC
TRBJ1-1	TRBV6-1	.	.	CASSDRPQDAEAFF	TGTGCCAGCAGTGACAGGCCTCAAGACGCTGAAGCTTTCTTT
TRBJ2-3	TRBV12-3/TRBV12-4	.	many	CASSNGPFRRYF	TGTGCCAGCAGTAACGGACCCTTCCGGAGGTATTTT